The 12 T cell receptor beta chains below come from one sample, sequenced in a study of cytomegalovirus exposure and HLA in healthy donors. 13 Jbeta primers and 60 Vbeta primers were used for the PCR. Sequencing was performed with immunoSEQ multiplex PCR; in TCRdb, only in-frame clones are kept and a portion is missing. The data contain around 150,000 clones, roughly 78% of them singletons. The sample consisted of PBMCs. These receptors originate from a man aged 25-45 years in good health.

CDR3: CASSLAAIQETQYF. As DNA, the CDR3 is TGCGCCAGCAGCTTGGCAGCGATCCAAGAGACCCAGTACTTC. J is TRBJ2-5 and V is TRBV5-1; no definite D call. Trimming removed 0 bases from V and 1 base from J, with 7 bases in between. Germline values: CDR1 SGHRS, CDR2 YFSETQ. The CDR3 runs 14 residues.

This sequence joins TRBV5-5 and TRBJ2-6; possibly TRBD1 for D (5 bases). This CDR3 has 19 amino acids. Germline V gene sequence: CDR1 SGHKS, CDR2 YYEKEE (reference sequence). With 1 base removed from V and 3 bases from J, the gap between germline ends came to 20 bases. The CDR3 region is CASSLLAQVKGIGANVLTF. CDR3 coding DNA: TGTGCCAGCAGCTTGTTAGCTCAGGTTAAGGGGATTGGGGCCAACGTCCTGACTTTC.

The chain combines TRBV7-6 with TRBJ2-1; 13 nucleotides match TRBD2. This CDR3 is built from 15 residues. Germline values: CDR1 SGHVS, CDR2 FNYEAQ. V was clipped by 4 bases and J by 4 bases; unmatched bases: 1. CDR3: CASSSGLAGYNEQFF. CDR3 sequence (DNA): TGTGCCAGCAGCTCGGGACTAGCGGGATACAATGAGCAGTTCTTC.

The chain is built from TRBV4-1 and TRBJ2-5; D is possibly TRBD1 (6 bases). V lost 4 bases and J lost 2, with 17 bases in between. In germline, CDR1 is MGHRA, CDR2 YSYEKL. The CDR3 loop spans 16 amino acids. CDR3 DNA: TGCGCCAGCAGCCGCGGATCAGGGGTCGTACAAGAGACCCAGTACTTC. Translated: CASSRGSGVVQETQYF.

V gene TRBV28 combines with J gene TRBJ2-7; 10 bases fit TRBD2. The germline gives CDR1 MDHEN, CDR2 SYDVKM. Trimming at V came to 9 bases and at J to 3 bases, leaving 8 bases not matched to a gene. The CDR3 sequence is 14 residues long. The CDR3 bases are TGTGCCAGTAATAGCGGGAGGCTTTTCTACGAGCAGTACTTC. It translates to CASNSGRLFYEQYF.

This clone was seen a single time. The V gene is TRBV6-5, the J gene TRBJ2-1; 7 positions agree with TRBD2. The CDR3 has 15 residues. Germline CDR1 reads MNHEY; CDR2 reads SVGAGI. V trimming: 2 bases; J trimming: 5 bases; junction bases outside the gene matches: 6. CDR3 region: CASSYGVLADNEQFF. The CDR3 bases are TGTGCCAGCAGTTACGGTGTGCTAGCGGACAATGAGCAGTTCTTC.

This clone was seen only once. This chain links TRBV7-3 with TRBJ2-1, with a possible D match to TRBD2 (8 bases). Germline CDR1 SGHTA, CDR2 FQGTGA. This CDR3 contains 17 residues. The V end lost 5 bases, the J end lost 5 bases, and 22 bases lay between the germline ends. This CDR3 is CASSRRGLAGSHNEQFF. CDR3 sequence (DNA): TGTGCCAGCAGCCGCAGGGGGTTAGCGGGATCGCACAATGAGCAGTTCTTC.

V and J are TRBV18 and TRBJ1-1; 7 positions match TRBD1. Germline values: CDR1 KGHSH, CDR2 LQKENI. This CDR3 is built from 13 residues. The V and J ends lost 0 bases and 8 bases, in that order; junction bases with no gene match: 3. For the CDR3, the DNA is TGTGCCAGCTCACCACCCGGGACAGAAGAAGCTTTCTTT. Residues: CASSPPGTEEAFF.

The rearrangement uses TRBV2 and TRBJ2-7; TRBD1 matches 9 bases. The CDR3 contains 14 residues. The junction had 3 bases not matched to a gene; V was cut back by 6 bases and J by 0 bases. Per the germline V gene, CDR1 is SNHLY and CDR2 is FYNNEI. The CDR3 DNA reads as TGTGCCAGCAGGGGGACAGGGATCTCCTACGAGCAGTACTTC. Amino acids: CASRGTGISYEQYF.

The chain employs TRBV6-4 and TRBJ2-3; 12 positions agree with TRBD2. Germline CDR1 reads MRHNA; CDR2 reads SNTAGT. J gave up 0 bases and V 2 bases, and 6 bases lay outside the gene matches. The CDR3 has 18 residues. The CDR3 here is CASSDQTSGRASTDTQYF. CDR3 nucleotides: TGTGCCAGCAGTGACCAGACTAGCGGGAGAGCTAGCACAGATACGCAGTATTTT.

V gene TRBV5-1 combines with J gene TRBJ2-7, with TRBD1 matching over 8 bases. J lost 4 bases, V lost 3 bases, and 9 bases had no gene match. This CDR3 has 15 amino acids. Germline V gene data show CDR1 as SGHRS and CDR2 as YFSETQ. The CDR3 DNA reads as TGCGCCAGCAGCTCCGGACAGGGCGGTGCGTACGAGCAGTACTTC. Translated: CASSSGQGGAYEQYF.

This chain connects TRBV15 to TRBJ2-2, with D tentatively TRBD2 (6 bases). The V and J ends lost 2 bases and 1 base respectively, with 8 bases between them. This CDR3 contains 15 residues. Germline CDR1 LNHNV, CDR2 YYDKDF (reference sequence). CDR3 sequence: CATSRPSENTGELFF. The CDR3 nucleotides read TGTGCCACCAGCAGACCTAGCGAGAACACCGGGGAGCTGTTTTTT.